These 18 T cell receptor beta chains were sequenced from one sample in a study of T-cell reconstitution after alpha-beta-depleted transplantation in children. Preparation of the TCRbeta library involved a method that used unique molecular identifiers. MiXCR was run by TCRdb on the PCR reads, yielding one entry per CDR3 protein. The sample has some 520,000 distinct CDR3 sequences; around a third are singletons. The sequences come from PBMCs from the stem cell graft donor, collected from the stem cell graft. All receptors come from a human donor who donated a stem cell graft to a child with aplastic anemia.

The chain recombines TRBV20-1 with TRBJ1-1, with D possibly TRBD1 on 6 matching bases. Germline lookup yields CDR1 DFQATT and CDR2 SNEGSKA (reference sequence). The CDR3 is made up of 17 amino acids. The ends were cut back, 6 bases at V and 4 bases at J, with 27 bases in the middle. CDR3 amino acids: CSAPLWPVQGIITEAFF. The CDR3 nucleotides are TGCAGTGCCCCATTATGGCCAGTGCAGGGGATTATCACTGAAGCTTTCTTT.

The chain couples TRBV5-1 to TRBJ2-1; the D gene is possibly TRBD1 (5 bases). CDR1 and CDR2 from the germline V gene are SGHRS and YFSETQ. The CDR3 spans 13 residues. V shed 0 bases and J shed 9 bases, with 10 bases lying between them. The CDR3 loop is CASSLETALEQFF. The CDR3 DNA sequence: TGCGCCAGCAGCTTGGAGACAGCCCTTGAGCAGTTCTTC.

This clonotype appeared a few times. The rearrangement joins TRBV7-9 to TRBJ2-5; perhaps TRBD2 as D (5 bases). Germline CDR1 and CDR2: SEHNR and FQNEAQ (reference sequence). CDR3 length equals 15 residues. Trimming left V 2 bases short and J 1 base short, with 11 bases between. The CDR3 coding sequence is TGTGCCAGCAGCTTATTAGCGAGGGCCCAAGAGACCCAGTACTTC. Amino acids: CASSLLARAQETQYF.

The chain has TRBV7-2 and TRBJ2-5; weak D call: TRBD2 (5 bases). The germline V gene encodes CDR1 SGHTA and CDR2 FQGNSA. V lost 1 base and J lost 5, with 14 bases in between. The CDR3 consists of 15 residues. The CDR3 spells CASSLVIEAGETQYF. The DNA of the CDR3 is TGTGCCAGCAGCTTAGTTATTGAGGCGGGTGAGACCCAGTACTTC.

This clonotype has more than one count but fewer than ten. CDR3 protein: CSVPGFPPERGYNEQFF. The CDR3 DNA reads TGCAGCGTCCCGGGCTTTCCCCCGGAGCGGGGCTACAATGAGCAGTTCTTC. The genes are TRBV29-1 and TRBJ2-1; TRBD2 matches at 7 bases. The CDR3 totals 17 residues. The ends lost 6 bases at V and 3 bases at J; junction bases unmatched: 17. Germline V gives CDR1 SQVTM, CDR2 ANQGSEA.

The rearrangement joins TRBV5-5 to TRBJ2-2; TRBD2 matches 15 bases. There are 16 residues in the CDR3. The ends lost 4 bases at V and 7 bases at J; junction bases unmatched: 5. CDR1 and CDR2 (germline): SGHKS, YYEKEE (reference sequence). The CDR3 DNA follows: TGTGCCAGCAGCCAAGGGACTAGCGGGAGGAACGGGGAGCTGTTTTTT. Encoded protein: CASSQGTSGRNGELFF.

V usage is TRBV25-1 and J usage is TRBJ2-5; D tentatively reads TRBD1 or TRBD2 (6 bases each). Germline V gives CDR1 MGHDK, CDR2 SYGVNS. Between the trimmed V and J ends, which lost 2 bases and 0 bases, there was a span of 10 bases. CDR3 length: 15 amino acids. CDR3 DNA: TGTGCCAGCAGTGAAGGGGGCGGGAACCAAGAGACCCAGTACTTC. It specifies CASSEGGGNQETQYF.

This chain connects TRBV20-1 to TRBJ2-1; D gene ambiguous. This CDR3 is 13 amino acids long. The V and J ends lost 0 bases and 10 bases respectively, with 13 bases between them. The germline V gene encodes CDR1 DFQATT and CDR2 SNEGSKA (reference sequence). The CDR3 DNA follows: TGCAGTGCTAGAGATTCCGTTAGTGGCGAGCAGTTCTTC. As protein: CSARDSVSGEQFF.

This clonotype has a handful of counts. The V gene is TRBV12-3 or TRBV12-4, the J gene TRBJ2-1; D unclear. V was trimmed by 2 bases and J by 4 bases, leaving 12 bases between them. CDR3 length equals 15 residues. The CDR3 here is CASSLSSPVYNEQFF. The CDR3 DNA reads TGTGCCAGCAGTTTATCGTCTCCGGTTTACAATGAGCAGTTCTTC.

This clonotype turned up a few times. The chain employs TRBV6-2 or TRBV6-3 and TRBJ2-7, with a weak D call TRBD2 (6 bases). With 5 bases removed from V and 2 bases from J, the gap between germline ends came to 16 bases. This CDR3 is 15 amino acids long. The germline V gene has CDR1 MNHEY and CDR2 SVGEGT. The CDR3 DNA is TGTGCCAGCAGTCCAACCAGCGGGTATCCCTACGAGCAGTACTTC. It specifies CASSPTSGYPYEQYF.

This rearrangement joins TRBV4-1 to TRBJ1-2; D may be TRBD1 (5 bases). Per germline, CDR1 MGHRA and CDR2 YSYEKL. V was trimmed by 1 base and J by 5 bases, leaving 17 bases between them. The length of the CDR3 is 16 residues. The CDR3 nucleotides are TGCGCCAGCAGCCAAGGGAACAGAGGGACCGCGTATGGCTACACCTTC. Residues: CASSQGNRGTAYGYTF.

The chain has TRBV3-1 and TRBJ1-1; weak D call: TRBD1 (6 bases). CDR1 and CDR2 from the germline V gene are LGHDT and YNNKEL (reference sequence). This CDR3 region has 13 residues. Trimming took 3 bases from V and 6 from J, leaving 11 bases between them. CDR3 residues: CASSHDDRSEAFF. The CDR3 DNA is TGTGCCAGCAGCCATGACGACAGGTCTGAAGCTTTCTTT.

The chain recombines TRBV20-1 with TRBJ2-4; 9 bases agree with TRBD2. This CDR3 has 15 amino acids. Looked up from germline, CDR1 is DFQATT and CDR2 is SNEGSKA (reference sequence). J gave up 0 bases and V 6 bases, and 6 bases lay outside the gene matches. The CDR3 DNA follows: TGCAGTGCCGAGCGGGGGGCGCCAGCCAAAAACATTCAGTACTTC. This encodes CSAERGAPAKNIQYF.

The chain uses TRBV5-4 and TRBJ2-3, with D maybe TRBD2 (6 bases). Looked up from germline, CDR1 is SGHNT and CDR2 is YYREEE (reference sequence). The CDR3 runs 15 residues. The V end was cut by 3 bases, the J end by 10 bases, with 21 bases between. CDR3 residues: CASSSGDQGQEAQYF. The CDR3 DNA sequence: TGTGCCAGCAGCTCGGGGGACCAGGGCCAGGAGGCGCAGTATTTT.

This clonotype was seen a handful of times. The chain recombines TRBV29-1 with TRBJ1-5, with 9 bases that match TRBD1. V shed 6 bases, J shed 5 bases, and the junction held 8 bases outside the gene matches. The germline CDR1 and CDR2 sequences are SQVTM and ANQGSEA. The CDR3 totals 14 residues. In DNA form, the CDR3 reads TGCAGCGTCACCGGGACAGGGCTGGATCAGCCCCAGCATTTT. It translates to CSVTGTGLDQPQHF.

This clonotype was observed a handful of times. J is TRBJ1-1 and V is TRBV12-5; no reliable D call. Germline V lookup: CDR1 LGHNT, CDR2 FRNRAP. CDR3 length equals 13 residues. Trimming cost V 10 bases and J 3 bases, with 15 bases left between them. The CDR3 is CAKDKGTDTEAFF. The DNA for the CDR3 is TGTGCTAAAGACAAGGGTACGGACACTGAAGCTTTCTTT.

The V and J genes are TRBV7-6 and TRBJ1-1; D is unresolved. There are 15 residues in the CDR3. V gave up 5 bases and J gave up 3 bases, with 16 bases separating them. The germline V gene encodes CDR1 SGHVS and CDR2 FNYEAQ. For the CDR3, the DNA is TGTGCCAGCAGCCTCCGGGGTCTGGGAGACACTGAAGCTTTCTTT. Encoded protein: CASSLRGLGDTEAFF.

The V call is TRBV12-3 or TRBV12-4, the J call TRBJ2-1; 7 bases line up with TRBD1. Losses at the gene ends were 5 bases for V and 14 bases for J; bases not matched to a gene: 12. This CDR3 comprises 13 residues. For the CDR3, the DNA is TGTGCCAGCAGTCCAATCGCCAGGGGGTCGGAGTTCTTC. It translates to CASSPIARGSEFF.